This T cell receptor (beta chain) originates from a study of response to subunit inactivated influenza vaccine. Study-wide results and caveats: Authors suggested few new T cells are recruited by each seasonal influenza vaccination.

TCRdb re-called the RT-PCR reads with MiXCR, one entry per CDR3 protein. The sample records over 800,000 distinct CDR3 sequences, 21% being singletons. The CDR3 length is 13 residues. The V and J ends lost 6 bases and 5 bases respectively, with 14 bases between them. Germline loops: CDR1 DFQATT, CDR2 SNEGSKA (reference sequence). On this clonotype itself: No antigen is known for it.

The chain employs TRBV20-1 and TRBJ1-5; unclear D gene. The sample was PBMCs from blood, taken around 5 days after vaccination. The clonotype was recovered from a man between 45 and 60 years old who received an inactivated influenza vaccine. The CDR3 sequence is CSASLGLDQPQHF. In nucleotides, the CDR3 is TGCAGTGCCTCATTAGGTCTGGATCAGCCCCAGCATTTT.